A single sample gave rise to the 24 T cell receptor beta chains below, sequenced in a study of T cell changes during pregnancy in multiple sclerosis. Sequenced by immunoSEQ multiplex PCR; TCRdb stores in-frame clones only, minus some. Counted here are about 22,000 clones, 87% occurring once; the ten biggest clones make up under 10%. Sequences were derived from CD8+ T cells from peripheral blood mononuclear cells, sampled after pregnancy. The origin of the receptors is a female donor with multiple sclerosis, enrolled in a pregnancy study.

The chain couples TRBV6-4 to TRBJ2-1; TRBD2 might be the D (6 bases). Germline CDR1 and CDR2: MRHNA and SNTAGT. The V gene lost 0 bases and the J gene lost 7 bases, with 13 bases spanning the gap. CDR3 length equals 15 residues. CDR3 protein: CASSDSGTPSNEQFF. The CDR3 DNA is TGTGCCAGCAGTGACTCGGGGACTCCTTCTAATGAGCAGTTCTTC.

The V gene is TRBV6-5, the J gene TRBJ2-5, with no clear D. CDR1 MNHEY and CDR2 SVGAGI come from the germline V gene. Trimming removed 2 bases from V and 4 bases from J, with 14 bases in between. There are 15 residues in the CDR3. CDR3 sequence (DNA): TGTGCCAGCAGTTACCTCCTCCGGTGGTTAGAGACCCAGTACTTC. Its translation: CASSYLLRWLETQYF.

The chain uses TRBV7-2 and TRBJ1-1; unclear D gene. The CDR3 spans 11 residues. V lost 1 base and J lost 7, with 4 bases in between. CDR1 is SGHTA and CDR2 is FQGNSA in the germline V gene. The CDR3 coding sequence is TGTGCCAGCAGCTTAGACGGTGAAGCTTTCTTT. This encodes CASSLDGEAFF. The whole variable domain, filled in from reference TRBV7-2 and TRBJ1-1, reads GAGVSQSPSNKVTEKGKDVELRCDPISGHTALYWYRQSLGQGLEFLIYFQGNSAPDKSGLPSDRFSAERTGGSVSTLTIQRTQQEDSAVYLCASSLDGEAFFGQGTRLTVV.

This chain uses TRBV10-2 with TRBJ1-1, with D tentatively TRBD1 (6 bases). V was cut by 4 bases and J by 4 bases, with 16 bases left in between. This CDR3 region has 15 residues. Germline V lookup: CDR1 WSHSY, CDR2 SAAADI. CDR3: CASSGYRVESTEAFF. CDR3 sequence (DNA): TGCGCCAGCAGTGGTTACAGGGTGGAGAGCACTGAAGCTTTCTTT.

The V call is TRBV9, the J call TRBJ2-7; D is uncertain. The germline V gene encodes CDR1 SGDLS and CDR2 YYNGEE. Trimming took 0 bases from V and 3 from J, leaving 10 bases between them. There are 14 residues in the CDR3. In nucleotides, the CDR3 is TGTGCCAGCAGCGTAGGCGGCAGCCTCTACGAGCAGTACTTC. Translated, it gives CASSVGGSLYEQYF. Full variable domain (rest looked up from reference TRBV9 and TRBJ2-7): DSGVTQTPKHLITATGQRVTLRCSPRSGDLSVYWYQQSLDQGLQFLIQYYNGEERAKGNILERFSAQQFPDLHSELNLSSLELGDSALYFCASSVGGSLYEQYFGPGTRLTVT.

This chain's CDR3 is CASSTPAGGWAEAFF. CDR3 sequence (DNA): TGTGCCAGTAGTACCCCGGCGGGGGGTTGGGCTGAAGCTTTCTTT. The chain joins TRBV19 to TRBJ1-1, with a weak D call TRBD1 (5 bases). CDR1 and CDR2 (germline): LNHDA, SQIVND (reference sequence). Trimming pared 4 bases from V and 6 bases from J, leaving 18 bases between. The length of the CDR3 is 15 residues. The entire variable domain, with the rest obtained from reference TRBV19 and TRBJ1-1, is as follows: DGGITQSPKYLFRKEGQNVTLSCEQNLNHDAMYWYRQDPGQGLRLIYYSQIVNDFQKGDIAEGYSVSREKKESFPLTVTSAQKNPTAFYLCASSTPAGGWAEAFFGQGTRLTVV.

The chain combines TRBV13 with TRBJ2-5, with 8 bases fitting TRBD2. The CDR3 sequence is 17 residues long. Germline CDR1 reads PRHDT; CDR2 reads FYEKMQ (reference sequence). Losses at the gene ends were 4 bases for V and 1 base for J; bases not matched to a gene: 11. The CDR3 DNA reads TGTGCCAGCAGCTCCTTGGGGAGTAGCGGGGTCCAAGAGACCCAGTACTTC. Its protein product is CASSSLGSSGVQETQYF.

The rearrangement links TRBV29-1 to TRBJ2-1; 10 nucleotides match TRBD2. V was clipped by 8 bases and J by 4 bases; unmatched bases: 5. Germline loops: CDR1 SQVTM, CDR2 ANQGSEA. The CDR3 loop spans 13 amino acids. As DNA, the CDR3 is TGCAGCATGGGACTAGCGCATTACAATGAGCAGTTCTTC. Translation: CSMGLAHYNEQFF.

V gene TRBV13 combines with J gene TRBJ2-2; D may be TRBD2 (5 bases). Germline V CDR1 and CDR2: PRHDT, FYEKMQ (reference sequence). This CDR3 is built from 14 residues. V gave up 5 bases and J gave up 7 bases, with 14 bases separating them. CDR3 coding DNA: TGTGCCAGCAGCACAACTAGTTCAATCGGGGAGCTGTTTTTT. Residues: CASSTTSSIGELFF.

The chain combines TRBV4-2 with TRBJ2-2; a weak D match, TRBD2 (6 bases). Germline V gene data show CDR1 as LGHNA and CDR2 as YNFKEQ. V was shortened by 0 bases and J by 6 bases, with 11 bases between the two germline ends. CDR3 size: 15 residues. For the CDR3, the DNA is TGTGCCAGCAGCCAAGATGTCCAGCGGGCCGGGGAGCTGTTTTTT. It specifies CASSQDVQRAGELFF.

The gene calls are TRBV9 and TRBJ2-1; 7 bases line up with TRBD1. The germline V gene encodes CDR1 SGDLS and CDR2 YYNGEE. J was trimmed by 7 bases and V by 2 bases; bases with no gene match: 9. There are 15 residues in the CDR3. The chain's CDR3 is CASSVSGTEINEQFF. CDR3 DNA sequence: TGTGCCAGCAGCGTGTCTGGGACAGAGATTAATGAGCAGTTCTTC. Together with reference TRBV9 and TRBJ2-1, the CDR3 gives the full variable domain: DSGVTQTPKHLITATGQRVTLRCSPRSGDLSVYWYQQSLDQGLQFLIQYYNGEERAKGNILERFSAQQFPDLHSELNLSSLELGDSALYFCASSVSGTEINEQFFGPGTRLTVL.

J is TRBJ1-1 and V is TRBV5-4, with D unresolved. The CDR3 has 11 amino acids. CDR1 is SGHNT and CDR2 is YYREEE in the germline V gene (reference sequence). The germline V and J ends were trimmed by 0 bases and 13 bases, with 10 bases remaining between them. The CDR3 sequence: CASSLGAWRFF. CDR3 nucleotides: TGTGCCAGCAGCTTGGGGGCCTGGCGTTTCTTT.

This chain's CDR3 is CASSPRQGAYTEAFF. The CDR3 nucleotides read TGTGCCAGCAGCCCTCGACAGGGGGCGTACACTGAAGCTTTCTTT. This rearrangement joins TRBV7-9 to TRBJ1-1; TRBD1 agrees at 10 bases. Germline V CDR1 and CDR2: SEHNR, FQNEAQ (reference sequence). V lost 5 bases and J lost 3; bases outside the gene matches: 6. The CDR3 is 15 residues long.

The rearrangement joins TRBV10-3 to TRBJ2-3; no firm D call. V was pared by 10 bases and J by 5 bases, with 10 bases between. Germline assignment: CDR1 ENHRY and CDR2 SYGVKD. The length of the CDR3 is 11 residues. CDR3 sequence reads: CATTSGDTQYF. The CDR3, as DNA: TGTGCCACCACTTCAGGAGATACGCAGTATTTT.

The chain carries TRBV7-6 and TRBJ1-5; D might be TRBD1 (6 bases). Germline CDR1 reads SGHVS; CDR2 reads FNYEAQ. V was shortened by 2 bases and J by 4 bases, with 12 bases between the two germline ends. The CDR3 is 15 residues long. CDR3 nucleotides: TGTGCCAGCAGCTTATTCCAGGGGTCGAATCAGCCCCAGCATTTT. As protein: CASSLFQGSNQPQHF.

This clone showed up just a few times. The CDR3 protein is CASSPNGGGRAFEQYF. DNA for the CDR3: TGTGCCAGCAGCCCAAACGGGGGCGGGAGGGCCTTCGAGCAGTACTTC. The chain uses TRBV28 and TRBJ2-7, with 9 bases lining up with TRBD2. CDR3 size: 16 residues. With 6 bases clipped from V and 6 bases from J, the junction kept 15 bases outside the gene matches. Germline CDR1 reads MDHEN; CDR2 reads SYDVKM. Combining the CDR3 with reference TRBV28 and TRBJ2-7 gives the whole variable domain DVKVTQSSRYLVKRTGEKVFLECVQDMDHENMFWYRQDPGLGLRLIYFSYDVKMKEKGDIPEGYSVSREKKERFSLILESASTNQTSMYLCASSPNGGGRAFEQYFGPGTRLTVT.

The rearrangement joins TRBV7-6 to TRBJ1-2; a weak D match, TRBD1 (5 bases). CDR1 SGHVS and CDR2 FNYEAQ come from the germline V gene. The CDR3 has 13 residues. Trimming took 6 bases from V and 8 from J, leaving 16 bases between them. The CDR3 is CASSFTGYGGYTF. The DNA of the CDR3 is TGTGCCAGCAGTTTTACAGGTTACGGGGGCTACACCTTC.

This chain joins TRBV7-2 and TRBJ2-7; possible D gene TRBD2, 6 bases. The germline gives CDR1 SGHTA, CDR2 FQGNSA. The ends were cut back, 4 bases at V and 4 bases at J, with 17 bases in the middle. This CDR3 has 15 residues. The CDR3 region has the DNA TGTGCCAGCAGCTGGTACGGGAGCGCGTCATACGAGCAGTACTTC. Residues: CASSWYGSASYEQYF. The variable domain in full, completed from reference TRBV7-2 and TRBJ2-7, reads GAGVSQSPSNKVTEKGKDVELRCDPISGHTALYWYRQSLGQGLEFLIYFQGNSAPDKSGLPSDRFSAERTGGSVSTLTIQRTQQEDSAVYLCASSWYGSASYEQYFGPGTRLTVT.

The chain is built from TRBV11-2 and TRBJ1-5; possible D gene TRBD1, 5 bases. V lost 2 bases, J lost 2 bases, and 16 bases lay in between. Per germline, CDR1 SGHAT and CDR2 FQNNGV. The CDR3 runs to 17 residues. This CDR3 is CASSLLPGGLGNQPQHF. In nucleotides, the CDR3 is TGTGCCAGCAGCTTACTACCCGGGGGATTGGGCAATCAGCCCCAGCATTTT. The full variable domain, in which reference TRBV11-2 and TRBJ1-5 provide the parts outside the CDR3, is EAGVAQSPRYKIIEKRQSVAFWCNPISGHATLYWYQQILGQGPKLLIQFQNNGVVDDSQLPKDRFSAERLKGVDSTLKIQPAKLEDSAVYLCASSLLPGGLGNQPQHFGDGTRLSIL.

This clone appeared a single time. The CDR3 DNA reads TGTGCCAGCAGTCCACAACTAAGCATGGGGGCCCGGCAGCCCCAGCATTTT. Translation gives CASSPQLSMGARQPQHF. V and J are TRBV28 and TRBJ1-5, with a possible D match to TRBD1 (6 bases). Deletions cut 5 bases from V and 7 bases from J, with 24 bases between. CDR3 size: 17 residues. Germline-derived CDR1 and CDR2 are MDHEN and SYDVKM.

The chain recombines TRBV5-8 with TRBJ2-5, with 7 bases lining up with TRBD2. Trimming cost V 1 base and J 3 bases; bases outside gene matches: 18. This CDR3 has 19 residues. From germline, CDR1 is SGHTS and CDR2 YDEGEE. The CDR3 sequence: CASSLWVKSGGGLEETQYF. CDR3 coding DNA: TGTGCCAGCAGCTTGTGGGTCAAGTCGGGAGGTGGATTGGAAGAGACCCAGTACTTC.

The V and J genes are TRBV7-9 and TRBJ2-7, with 9 bases lining up with TRBD1. CDR1 and CDR2 (germline): SEHNR, FQNEAQ (reference sequence). This CDR3 has 16 amino acids. The V gene end was trimmed by 6 bases and the J gene end by 4 bases; junction bases not matched to a gene: 13. CDR3 region: CASSSAERQGGYEQYF. The CDR3 DNA is TGTGCCAGCAGTTCAGCGGAAAGACAGGGGGGTTACGAGCAGTACTTC.

This chain uses TRBV7-2 with TRBJ2-7, with no clear D. Germline CDR1 is SGHTA and CDR2 is FQGNSA. The CDR3 extends over 14 amino acids. Between the trimmed V and J ends, which lost 5 bases and 4 bases, there was a span of 15 bases. This CDR3 reads CASSPGEVLYEQYF. The DNA for the CDR3 is TGTGCCAGCAGCCCCGGTGAGGTCCTTTACGAGCAGTACTTC.

The chain is built from TRBV9 and TRBJ1-6; D unclear. The CDR3 loop spans 17 amino acids. Looked up from germline, CDR1 is SGDLS and CDR2 is YYNGEE. V lost 4 bases and J lost 7, with 21 bases in between. CDR3 nucleotides: TGTGCCAGCAGCCCACACCAAAGGTGGGCAGCAAATTCACCCCTCCACTTT. Protein: CASSPHQRWAANSPLHF.